This is a list of T cell receptor beta chains from one sample in a study of regulatory T cells in long-lasting Graves disease. TCRdb passed the multiplex PCR reads through MiXCR, listing each CDR3 protein once. The table lists 680,000 or so distinct CDR3 sequences, roughly 15% of them singletons, with around 18% in the top ten. The sample was also reused in another study, on T cells in Graves' hyperthyroidism and ophthalmopathy.

The specimen comprised peripheral blood mononuclear cells (PBMCs), sampled at new diagnosis, from a patient treated with antithyroid drugs. These receptor sequences come from a woman aged 25 to 39 with Graves disease. CDR3s leave out the opening cysteine and the closing phenylalanine or tryptophan. The D gene is left open where the match is weak.

CDR3 protein	V gene	J gene	D gene
AISESLLAGTGELF	TRBV10-3	TRBJ2-2	TRBD2
ASSEILGAPLYGYT	TRBV6-2/TRBV6-3	TRBJ1-2	NA
AISNGLAQY	TRBV10-3	TRBJ2-7	NA
ASNQWSADTQY	TRBV3-1	TRBJ2-3	NA
SAPTDSYGYT	TRBV20-1	TRBJ1-2	NA
ATRETGVNTEAF	TRBV24-1	TRBJ1-1	TRBD1
ASSLTREGPDEQF	TRBV7-3	TRBJ2-1	TRBD2
ASSRGQYQPQH	TRBV28	TRBJ1-5	TRBD1
ASRGSGRNNQPQH	TRBV27	TRBJ1-5	NA
ASSQVGGTGGYNEQF	TRBV3-1	TRBJ2-1	TRBD1
ASSQGEDRVFHEQY	TRBV7-2	NA	TRBD1
ASSLTRTEGRETQY	TRBV7-2	TRBJ2-5	NA
ASSFRHDYEQY	TRBV5-1	TRBJ2-7	NA
ASSSVGRSLDTQY	TRBV28	TRBJ2-3	NA
SARAYGNTGELF	TRBV20-1	TRBJ2-2	NA
ASRETGALMNTEAF	TRBV6-1	TRBJ1-1	TRBD1
ASGTSGADVPNEQF	TRBV6-1	TRBJ2-1	TRBD2
ASTYGAGIYEQY	TRBV28	TRBJ2-7	NA
ASSLDVTLYIMKKLF	TRBV12-3/TRBV12-4	TRBJ1-4	NA
ASSETKGPSGYT	TRBV10-2	TRBJ1-2	NA
ASSSTGTSDYNEQF	TRBV28	TRBJ2-1	TRBD2
ASSARLAGAPGELF	TRBV7-2	TRBJ2-2	TRBD2
ASSLGGRPNYGYT	TRBV7-2	TRBJ1-2	NA
ASSEAIGLNEKLF	TRBV2	TRBJ1-4	NA
SVEPTNTGELF	TRBV29-1	TRBJ2-2	NA
ASKLGYSSSQPQH	TRBV28	TRBJ1-5	NA
ASSEDTNSPLH	TRBV6-1	TRBJ1-6	NA
SAPAYTGELF	TRBV29-1	TRBJ2-2	NA
ASSPQGTTEAF	TRBV6-1	TRBJ1-1	NA
ASSLRGSEQY	TRBV28	TRBJ2-7	NA
SAETGLDNEQF	TRBV20-1	TRBJ2-1	NA
ASSLTVVHGYT	TRBV27	TRBJ1-2	NA
ASTETQASADTQY	TRBV7-9	TRBJ2-3	NA
SVSAGGGYEQY	TRBV29-1	TRBJ2-7	TRBD2
SARPGMEDTQY	TRBV20-1	TRBJ2-3	NA
ASRAALGVGNEQF	TRBV6-2/TRBV6-3	TRBJ2-1	NA
SVEGGPNQPQH	TRBV29-1	TRBJ1-5	NA
ASSYSGGSSYNEQF	TRBV7-9	TRBJ2-1	TRBD2
ATPQGTGGKTDTQY	TRBV7-9	TRBJ2-3	TRBD1
ASSSPRLGTEAF	TRBV5-5	TRBJ1-1	NA
SARRGAGNQPQH	TRBV20-1	TRBJ1-5	NA
ASSWGSSNTEAF	TRBV5-1	TRBJ1-1	NA
ASSRAKISLAGTGELF	TRBV3-1	TRBJ2-2	TRBD2
ASSSFGDRGNYGYT	TRBV28	TRBJ1-2	TRBD1
ASKRQVSGNEQF	TRBV27	TRBJ2-1	NA
ASSLLLAGGSSEQF	TRBV5-1	NA	TRBD2
ASSQDYPGGMSYNEQF	TRBV3-1	TRBJ2-1	TRBD2
AWSVYGESPLH	TRBV30	TRBJ1-6	NA
ASSYRDRALGNIQY	TRBV28	TRBJ2-4	TRBD1
ASRDLIETQY	TRBV2	TRBJ2-5	NA
ASSLMPSGSYNEQF	TRBV7-3	TRBJ2-1	NA